This TCR beta chain was sequenced for a study of blood T cell repertoires in COVID-19. Assay: immunoSEQ multiplex PCR; the TCRdb copy retains only in-frame clones and omits some. The sample comprises about 190,000 clones, 70% to 90% of which are singletons, and roughly 6.2% rests with the top ten. Per germline, CDR1 SGHVS and CDR2 FQNEAQ. The V end lost 10 bases, the J end lost 0 bases, and 10 bases lay between the germline ends. This CDR3 has 13 residues. The chain combines TRBV7-8 with TRBJ1-3; D perhaps matches TRBD1 (5 bases). The sample taken for sequencing was peripheral blood. The TCR comes from a woman aged 40 to 49 who had recovered from COVID-19. The CDR3 coding sequence is TGTGCCACCCAGGGATTCTCTGGAAACACCATATATTTT. Translating it yields CATQGFSGNTIYF.